A single sample is the source of the 23 T cell receptor beta chains below, sequenced in a study of blood T cell repertoires in COVID-19. Assay used: immunoSEQ multiplex PCR; TCRdb lists only in-frame clones, some missing. The table has approximately 89,000 clones, approximately 86% seen once. Sequencing was performed on peripheral blood. The receptors originated from a woman in her seventies with active or convalescent COVID-19.

The chain employs TRBV5-4 and TRBJ1-1; D unclear. Germline V lookup: CDR1 SGHNT, CDR2 YYREEE (reference sequence). With 0 bases removed from V and 3 bases from J, the gap between germline ends came to 6 bases. CDR3 length: 13 residues. CDR3 loop: CASSLARDTEAFF. In DNA, the CDR3 is TGTGCCAGCAGCTTGGCTAGAGACACTGAAGCTTTCTTT. Supplemented by reference TRBV5-4 and TRBJ1-1, the full variable domain reads ETGVTQSPTHLIKTRGQQVTLRCSSQSGHNTVSWYQQALGQGPQFIFQYYREEENGRGNFPPRFSGLQFPNYSSELNVNALELDDSALYLCASSLARDTEAFFGQGTRLTVV.

This clone was recorded once. J is TRBJ1-1 and V is TRBV5-1; D is undetermined. The CDR3 is made up of 14 amino acids. The germline V and J ends were trimmed by 3 bases and 0 bases, with 9 bases remaining between them. Germline V gene data show CDR1 as SGHRS and CDR2 as YFSETQ. Here the CDR3 reads CASSSDGVNTEAFF. The CDR3 nucleotides are TGCGCCAGCAGCTCCGACGGGGTGAACACTGAAGCTTTCTTT.

The chain uses TRBV7-2 and TRBJ2-4; D is unclear. The V gene lost 3 bases and the J gene lost 2 bases, with 14 bases spanning the gap. Per the germline V gene, CDR1 is SGHTA and CDR2 is FQGNSA. This CDR3 has 16 amino acids. The CDR3, as DNA: TGTGCCAGCAGCTTCGACTTCTCTATTACCAAAAACATTCAGTACTTC. Its protein product is CASSFDFSITKNIQYF.

The rearrangement joins TRBV6-1 to TRBJ2-1; TRBD2 agrees at 10 bases. Per the germline V gene, CDR1 is MNHNS and CDR2 is SASEGT. CDR3 size: 14 residues. V trimming: 8 bases; J trimming: 5 bases; junction bases outside the gene matches: 6. Written as DNA, the CDR3 is TGTGCCAGCGGAGATAGCGGGGGGAACAATGAGCAGTTCTTC. Encoded protein: CASGDSGGNNEQFF.

The V gene is TRBV7-2, the J gene TRBJ2-7; 9 bases are a match to TRBD2. V dropped 4 bases and J dropped 9; count of bases not matched to a gene: 10. This CDR3 is built from 14 residues. In germline, CDR1 is SGHTA, CDR2 FQGNSA. The CDR3, as DNA: TGTGCCAGCAGCTCTCTAGCGGGGCCCCGCGGGCAGTACTTC. Translating gives CASSSLAGPRGQYF.

V and J are TRBV6-5 and TRBJ2-3; 8 bases align to TRBD2. This CDR3 comprises 12 residues. Germline values: CDR1 MNHEY, CDR2 SVGAGI. V shed 8 bases and J 6 bases; nucleotides not matched to a gene: 4. The CDR3 loop is CASRGGSDTQYF. In DNA form, the CDR3 reads TGTGCCAGCCGGGGGGGATCCGATACGCAGTATTTT.

J is TRBJ2-7 and V is TRBV6-6, with D unresolved. Trimming removed 3 bases at V and 4 bases at J, with 10 bases between. CDR1 and CDR2 from the germline V gene are MNHNY and SVGAGI (reference sequence). There are 13 residues in the CDR3. The CDR3 coding sequence is TGTGCCAGCAGTTATGAACTTTGGTACGAGCAGTACTTC. It encodes CASSYELWYEQYF.

The chain carries TRBV4-1 and TRBJ2-7; 11 bases are shared with TRBD2. From germline, CDR1 is MGHRA and CDR2 YSYEKL. CDR3 length equals 16 residues. The ends lost 4 bases at V and 2 bases at J; junction bases unmatched: 7. In nucleotides, the CDR3 is TGCGCCAGCAGCCGGACAGGGACTAGCGGAACCTACGAGCAGTACTTC. This translates into CASSRTGTSGTYEQYF.

This clone was seen just once. The chain joins TRBV28 to TRBJ1-1; the D is unclear. In germline, CDR1 is MDHEN, CDR2 SYDVKM. Trimming stripped 1 base from V and 1 base from J, with 7 bases between. The CDR3 extends over 14 amino acids. The CDR3 DNA sequence: TGTGCCAGCAGTTTATATCAGGAGAACACTGAAGCTTTCTTT. This encodes CASSLYQENTEAFF.

V is TRBV11-2 and J is TRBJ2-3; D uncertain. The length of the CDR3 is 14 residues. Trimming cost V 2 bases and J 2 bases, with 8 bases left between them. CDR1 is SGHAT, CDR2 FQNNGV, per germline. The CDR3 sequence is CASSLIPNTDTQYF. Written as DNA, the CDR3 is TGTGCCAGCAGCTTAATCCCTAACACAGATACGCAGTATTTT.

This chain links TRBV6-6 with TRBJ1-5; 7 bases match TRBD1. After removal of 6 bases from V and 3 bases from J, the junction contained 8 bases not matched to a gene. CDR1 and CDR2 from the germline V gene are MNHNY and SVGAGI (reference sequence). CDR3 length equals 15 residues. The CDR3 DNA is TGTGCCAGCAGCACCGACAGGGACCTCAATCAGCCCCAGCATTTT. Translation: CASSTDRDLNQPQHF.

The V and J genes are TRBV28 and TRBJ1-5; D gene uncertain. The CDR3 totals 15 residues. V lost 5 bases, J lost 4 bases, and 15 bases lay in between. The germline V gene has CDR1 MDHEN and CDR2 SYDVKM. The CDR3 loop is CASSPGGLPNQPQHF. The CDR3 region has the DNA TGTGCCAGCAGTCCTGGAGGCCTGCCGAATCAGCCCCAGCATTTT.

The rearrangement uses TRBV2 and TRBJ2-1; 8 nucleotides agree with TRBD2. The J segment lost 7 bases and the V segment lost 6 bases, leaving 8 bases of the junction unmatched. CDR1 is SNHLY and CDR2 is FYNNEI in the germline V gene. The CDR3 covers 14 residues. The CDR3 bases are TGTGCCAGCAGGCTCGGGGGGGCCGGTAATGAGCAGTTCTTC. This encodes CASRLGGAGNEQFF.

This clone is a singleton in its sample. The V and J genes are TRBV5-8 and TRBJ2-6; possible D gene TRBD2, 5 bases. Trimming shortened V by 4 bases and J by 3 bases, and 11 bases separated the two germline ends. This CDR3 region has 15 residues. Per germline, CDR1 SGHTS and CDR2 YDEGEE. Here the CDR3 DNA reads TGTGCCAGCAGCGTGCGGGTATTTGGGGCCAACGTCCTGACTTTC. Protein: CASSVRVFGANVLTF.

The chain joins TRBV10-3 to TRBJ1-6; TRBD1 might be the D (5 bases). Trimming left V 1 base short and J 10 bases short, with 11 bases between. The germline CDR1 and CDR2 sequences are ENHRY and SYGVKD. CDR3 length equals 14 residues. The CDR3: CAISELGEESPLHF. The CDR3, as DNA: TGTGCCATCAGTGAGTTGGGGGAGGAATCACCCCTCCACTTT.

The chain couples TRBV6-5 to TRBJ2-5; the match to TRBD2 covers 7 bases. Germline assignment: CDR1 MNHEY and CDR2 SVGAGI. V lost 8 bases to trimming and J lost 5 bases; unmatched junction nucleotides: 8. This CDR3 is built from 13 residues. CDR3 in DNA: TGTGCCAGCTTTCGTCGGGAGGACGAGACCCAGTACTTC. As protein: CASFRREDETQYF.

The chain has TRBV27 and TRBJ1-1; D remains ambiguous. Trimming shortened V by 3 bases and J by 4 bases, and 9 bases separated the two germline ends. Germline-derived CDR1 and CDR2 are MNHEY and SMNVEV (reference sequence). This CDR3 has 13 residues. The CDR3 reads CASSFYGPTEAFF. The DNA for the CDR3 is TGTGCCAGCAGTTTCTATGGTCCCACTGAAGCTTTCTTT.

This chain links TRBV19 with TRBJ2-5; 7 bases map to TRBD1. V was pared by 5 bases and J by 0 bases, with 9 bases of the junction left unmatched. There are 16 residues in the CDR3. Germline V gene data show CDR1 as LNHDA and CDR2 as SQIVND (reference sequence). CDR3 bases: TGTGCCAGTAGTCCCCGGGACAGAATTTACCAAGAGACCCAGTACTTC. Translated, it gives CASSPRDRIYQETQYF. The variable domain in full, completed from reference TRBV19 and TRBJ2-5, reads DGGITQSPKYLFRKEGQNVTLSCEQNLNHDAMYWYRQDPGQGLRLIYYSQIVNDFQKGDIAEGYSVSREKKESFPLTVTSAQKNPTAFYLCASSPRDRIYQETQYFGPGTRLLVL.

This chain joins TRBV5-5 and TRBJ1-6; D not certain. The CDR3 length is 17 residues. The ends were cut back, 4 bases at V and 7 bases at J, with 21 bases in the middle. Germline loops: CDR1 SGHKS, CDR2 YYEKEE (reference sequence). The CDR3 bases are TGTGCCAGCAGCCGTTCTCAACTTCAGGCGCCCAATTCACCCCTCCACTTT. Protein: CASSRSQLQAPNSPLHF.

This chain links TRBV4-3 with TRBJ1-1; 8 nucleotides match TRBD1. Per the germline V gene, CDR1 is LGHNA and CDR2 is YSLEER. The CDR3 contains 20 residues. Germline trimming cut 0 bases from V and 2 bases from J; bases unmatched to any gene: 17. The CDR3 DNA follows: TGCGCCAGCAGCCAAGAAGGGTTAATCGAGGGCACAGGGGGAAACACTGAAGCTTTCTTT. Its translation: CASSQEGLIEGTGGNTEAFF.

The chain uses TRBV7-2 and TRBJ1-6, with a possible D match to TRBD1 (5 bases). CDR1 is SGHTA, CDR2 FQGNSA, per germline. Trimming cost V 2 bases and J 12 bases, with 17 bases left between them. CDR3 length equals 15 residues. In DNA, the CDR3 is TGTGCCAGCAGCTTACGTAAAGGGGAGGTTCAACCCCTCCACTTT. It codes for CASSLRKGEVQPLHF.

The gene calls are TRBV11-2 and TRBJ2-7, with a tentative D call TRBD1 (5 bases). The CDR3 contains 13 residues. With 5 bases removed from V and 2 bases from J, the gap between germline ends came to 10 bases. Germline CDR1 is SGHAT and CDR2 is FQNNGV. In DNA form, the CDR3 reads TGTGCCAGCAGCACCAGGGAAACCTACGAGCAGTACTTC. It is translated as CASSTRETYEQYF.

This rearrangement joins TRBV18 to TRBJ2-7; D not certain. The CDR3 loop spans 13 amino acids. The germline CDR1 and CDR2 sequences are KGHSH and LQKENI. With 0 bases removed from V and 0 bases from J, the gap between germline ends came to 3 bases. CDR3 sequence (DNA): TGTGCCAGCTCACCACCGGCCTCCTACGAGCAGTACTTC. Amino acids: CASSPPASYEQYF. The variable domain in full, with the rest retrieved from reference TRBV18 and TRBJ2-7, is NAGVMQNPRHLVRRRGQEARLRCSPMKGHSHVYWYRQLPEEGLKFMVYLQKENIIDESGMPKERFSAEFPKEGPSILRIQQVVRGDSAAYFCASSPPASYEQYFGPGTRLTVT.